A single sample is the source of the 2 T cell receptor beta chains below, sequenced in a study of T cell responses to AZD1222 COVID-19 vaccine. Here immunoSEQ multiplex PCR was the method, and the copy in TCRdb shows in-frame clones only, minus some. This sample has tens of thousands of clones, with approximately 90% found just once. Sequenced here: peripheral blood, sampled on day 0 of AZD1222 vaccination. The receptors were gathered from an adult in good health.

The J gene is TRBJ1-1, the V gene TRBV6-5; TRBD1 aligns across 9 bases. The CDR3 extends over 13 amino acids. Trimming took 10 bases from V and 5 from J; bases not matched to a gene: 8. The germline CDR1 and CDR2 sequences are MNHEY and SVGAGI. This CDR3 reads CATQGQGGTEAFF. CDR3 nucleotide sequence: TGTGCCACCCAGGGACAGGGAGGAACTGAAGCTTTCTTT.

The V gene is TRBV19, the J gene TRBJ1-5; D is ambiguous. V lost 4 bases to trimming and J lost 1 base, with 14 bases between them. The CDR3 totals 16 residues. Germline loops: CDR1 LNHDA, CDR2 SQIVND (reference sequence). CDR3 sequence (DNA): TGTGCCAGTAGTAAAAACCTGGGATTGAGCAATCAGCCCCAGCATTTT. Translating it yields CASSKNLGLSNQPQHF.